This entry concerns a single T cell receptor (beta chain). The CDR3 contains 13 residues. CDR1 is SGHRS and CDR2 is YFSETQ in the germline V gene. Trimming took 4 bases from V and 6 from J; bases not matched to a gene: 5. CD8+ and CD4+ T cells from blood underwent TCR beta sequencing. The RNA input was roughly 0.45 to 1 ug, and it was reverse transcribed with random hexamers. immunoSEQ multiplex PCR amplified TCR beta CDR3 across 54 Vbeta, 13 Jbeta. From the immunoSEQ multiplex PCR reads, TCRdb called clonotypes with MiXCR, one entry per CDR3 protein. The sample contains some 200,000 distinct CDR3 sequences, under 97% of which appear only once. The sample is drawn from a study of CD8 T cells in Susac syndrome.

Specimen: CD4+ T cells from PBMCs. The V gene is TRBV5-1, the J gene TRBJ2-5, with 8 nucleotides matching TRBD1. The sequence came from a human donor with Susac syndrome. The CDR3, as DNA: TGCGCCAGCAGCCCAGGGGGCGCACAGACCCAGTACTTC. This codes for CASSPGGAQTQYF.